This TCR beta chain was recorded in a study of a mutant IDH1 vaccine in newly diagnosed glioma. Study-level background: The treated population exhibited a male proportion of roughly 62%, a female proportion of approximately 38%, and a mean age of around 40 years.

Note on this clone: Its specificity is not known.

The assay was immunoSEQ multiplex PCR, and TCRdb's table has in-frame clones only and misses some. The table has about 94,000 clones, nearly 90% seen once. Time point of the sample: week 47, end of study. The content of each vaccine dose was 300 ug of mutant IDH1 20-mer peptide, and topical imiquimod accompanied it. This CDR3 spans 14 amino acids. The V end lost 6 bases, the J end lost 3 bases, and 14 bases lay between the germline ends. This clonotype was obtained from a woman aged 50 to 60 with glioma. J is TRBJ2-5 and V is TRBV23-1; D not certain. TRBV23-1 is placed among ORFs of uncertain function. The sample was PBMCs, taken from a glioma patient whose treatment included an IDH1 peptide vaccine. The CDR3 sequence is CASSSRNAKETQYF. Written as DNA, the CDR3 is TGCGCCAGCAGCTCCCGGAACGCCAAAGAGACCCAGTACTTC.